This T cell receptor (beta chain) came from a study of cytomegalovirus exposure and HLA in healthy donors. V lost 5 bases and J lost 2, with 8 bases in between. The CDR3 length is 13 residues. CDR1 is LGHNT, CDR2 FRNRAP, per germline. It was with 60 Vbeta and 13 Jbeta primers that the PCR ran. Assay: immunoSEQ multiplex PCR; the TCRdb copy retains only in-frame clones and omits some. Altogether some 110,000 clones are present, roughly three quarters being singletons, with the ten largest covering about 16%. The chain has TRBV12-5 and TRBJ2-3, with a weak D call TRBD1 (6 bases). The sequence derives from a man between 45 and 60 years old in good health and CMV-seropositive. Sequencing was performed on PBMCs. This CDR3 is CASGGGSTDTQYF. CDR3 bases: TGTGCTAGTGGTGGGGGCTCCACAGATACGCAGTATTTT.